The T cell receptor (beta chain) under discussion was sequenced for a study of spatial heterogeneity in lung cancer. General study results and limits: One measure, the expanded intratumoral alpha and beta TCR count, tracked tumor mutation counts.

One entry per CDR3 protein results from TCRdb running MiXCR on the 5' RACE reads. This sample yields around 7,800 distinct CDR3 sequences, of which 8.2% are seen a single time; around 4.2% belongs to the top ten. This clonotype is medium-sized within its sample. Its antigen remains unknown. J was trimmed by 2 bases and V by 4 bases; bases with no gene match: 5. There are 17 residues in the CDR3. The germline V gene has CDR1 PRHDT and CDR2 FYEKMQ (reference sequence). Time point: sample taken at primary tumor resection. This TCR was sampled from a male donor with early-stage non-small cell lung cancer. The sequenced sample was lung tumor tissue, obtained at surgery. V and J are TRBV13 and TRBJ2-2; 12 positions agree with TRBD2. CDR3 nucleotide sequence: TGTGCCAGCAGCTCGTTCGGACTAGCGGGAAACACCGGGGAGCTGTTTTTT. Translation gives CASSSFGLAGNTGELFF.